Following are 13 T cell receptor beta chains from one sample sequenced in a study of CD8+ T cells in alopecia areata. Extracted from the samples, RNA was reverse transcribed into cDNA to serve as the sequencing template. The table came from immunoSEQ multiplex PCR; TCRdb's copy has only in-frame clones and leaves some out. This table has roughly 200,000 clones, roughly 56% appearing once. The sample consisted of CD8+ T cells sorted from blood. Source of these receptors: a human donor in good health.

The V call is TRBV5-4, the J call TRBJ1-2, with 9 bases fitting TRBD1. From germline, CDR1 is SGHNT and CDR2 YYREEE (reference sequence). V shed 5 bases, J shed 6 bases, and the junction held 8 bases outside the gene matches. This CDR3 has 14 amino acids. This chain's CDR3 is CASSHVTGGDGYTF. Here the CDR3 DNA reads TGTGCCAGCAGTCACGTCACAGGGGGCGATGGCTACACCTTC.

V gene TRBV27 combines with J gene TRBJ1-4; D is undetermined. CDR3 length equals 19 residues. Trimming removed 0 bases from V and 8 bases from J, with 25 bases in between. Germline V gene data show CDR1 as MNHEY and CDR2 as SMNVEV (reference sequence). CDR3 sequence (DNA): TGTGCCAGCAGTTTATCTGGCGGTACCGCCATGCAATTCCAGGAAAAACTGTTTTTT. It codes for CASSLSGGTAMQFQEKLFF.

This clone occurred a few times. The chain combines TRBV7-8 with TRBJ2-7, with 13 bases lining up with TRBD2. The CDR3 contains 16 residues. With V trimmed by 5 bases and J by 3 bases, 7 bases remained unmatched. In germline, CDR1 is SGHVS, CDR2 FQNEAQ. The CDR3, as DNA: TGTGCCAGCAGCCCGATGACTAGCGGGGGGAACTACGAGCAGTACTTC. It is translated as CASSPMTSGGNYEQYF.

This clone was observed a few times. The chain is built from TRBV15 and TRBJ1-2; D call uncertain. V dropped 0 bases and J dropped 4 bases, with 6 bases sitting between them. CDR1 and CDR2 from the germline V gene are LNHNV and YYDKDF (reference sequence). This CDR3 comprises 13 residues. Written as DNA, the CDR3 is TGTGCCACCAGCAGAGAGGCAATCTATGGCTACACCTTC. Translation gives CATSREAIYGYTF. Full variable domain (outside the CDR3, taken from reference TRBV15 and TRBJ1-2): DAMVIQNPRYQVTQFGKPVTLSCSQTLNHNVMYWYQQKSSQAPKLLFHYYDKDFNNEADTPDNFQSRRPNTSFCFLDIRSPGLGDTAMYLCATSREAIYGYTFGSGTRLTVV.

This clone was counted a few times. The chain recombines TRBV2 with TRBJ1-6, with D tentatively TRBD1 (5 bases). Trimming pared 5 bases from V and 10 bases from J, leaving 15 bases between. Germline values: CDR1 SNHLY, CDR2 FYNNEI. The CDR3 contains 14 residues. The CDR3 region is CASSRPGGESPLHF. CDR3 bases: TGTGCCAGCAGTAGGCCCGGAGGGGAGTCACCCCTCCACTTT.

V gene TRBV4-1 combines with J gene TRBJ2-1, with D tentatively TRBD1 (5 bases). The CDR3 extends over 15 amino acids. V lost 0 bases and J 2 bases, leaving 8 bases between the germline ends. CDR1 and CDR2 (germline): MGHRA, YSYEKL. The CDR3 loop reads CASSQERTTYNEQFF. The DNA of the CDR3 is TGCGCCAGCAGCCAAGAAAGGACAACCTACAATGAGCAGTTCTTC.

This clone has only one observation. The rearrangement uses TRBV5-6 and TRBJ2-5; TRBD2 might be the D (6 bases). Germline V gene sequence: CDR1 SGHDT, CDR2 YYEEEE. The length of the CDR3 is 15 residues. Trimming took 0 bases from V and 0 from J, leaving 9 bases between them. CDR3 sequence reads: CASSLGGGYQETQYF. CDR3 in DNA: TGTGCCAGCAGCTTGGGTGGGGGGTACCAAGAGACCCAGTACTTC.

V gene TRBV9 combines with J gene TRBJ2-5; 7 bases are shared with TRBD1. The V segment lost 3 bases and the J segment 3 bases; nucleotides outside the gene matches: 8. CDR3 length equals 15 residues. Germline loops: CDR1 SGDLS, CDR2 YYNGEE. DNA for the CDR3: TGTGCCAGCAGCGCCGCACAGGGGCGGAAAGAGACCCAGTACTTC. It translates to CASSAAQGRKETQYF. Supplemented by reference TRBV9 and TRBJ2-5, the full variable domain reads DSGVTQTPKHLITATGQRVTLRCSPRSGDLSVYWYQQSLDQGLQFLIQYYNGEERAKGNILERFSAQQFPDLHSELNLSSLELGDSALYFCASSAAQGRKETQYFGPGTRLLVL.

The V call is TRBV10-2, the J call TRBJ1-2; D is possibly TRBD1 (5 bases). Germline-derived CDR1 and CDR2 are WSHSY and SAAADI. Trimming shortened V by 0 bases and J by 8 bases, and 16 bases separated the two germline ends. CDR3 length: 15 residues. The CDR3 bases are TGCGCCAGCAGTGAGTCCATAGGGGCGCACGGGGGCTACACCTTC. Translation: CASSESIGAHGGYTF.

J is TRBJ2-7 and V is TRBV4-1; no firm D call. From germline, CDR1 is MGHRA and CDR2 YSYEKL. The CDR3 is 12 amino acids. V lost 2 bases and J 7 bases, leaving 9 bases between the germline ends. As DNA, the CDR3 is TGCGCCAGCAGCCAAATCGGGCGGGAGCAGTACTTC. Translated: CASSQIGREQYF.

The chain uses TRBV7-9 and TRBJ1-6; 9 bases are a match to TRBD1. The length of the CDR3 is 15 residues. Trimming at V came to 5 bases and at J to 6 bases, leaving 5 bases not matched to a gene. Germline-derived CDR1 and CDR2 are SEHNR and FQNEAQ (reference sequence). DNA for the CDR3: TGTGCCAGCAGCGCACTACAGGGGGCTAATTCACCCCTCCACTTT. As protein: CASSALQGANSPLHF.

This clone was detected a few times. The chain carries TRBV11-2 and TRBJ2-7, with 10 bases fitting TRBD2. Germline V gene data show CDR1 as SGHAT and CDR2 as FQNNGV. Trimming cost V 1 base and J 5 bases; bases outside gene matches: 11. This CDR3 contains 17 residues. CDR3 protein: CASSLVPAGGPIHEQYF. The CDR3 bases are TGTGCCAGCAGCTTAGTCCCAGCGGGGGGGCCTATCCACGAGCAGTACTTC.

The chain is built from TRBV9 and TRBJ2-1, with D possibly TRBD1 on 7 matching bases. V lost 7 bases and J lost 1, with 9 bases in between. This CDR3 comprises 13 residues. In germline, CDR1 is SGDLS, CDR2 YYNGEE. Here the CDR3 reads CASAGGSYNEQFF. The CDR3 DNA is TGTGCCAGCGCAGGGGGGTCCTACAATGAGCAGTTCTTC.